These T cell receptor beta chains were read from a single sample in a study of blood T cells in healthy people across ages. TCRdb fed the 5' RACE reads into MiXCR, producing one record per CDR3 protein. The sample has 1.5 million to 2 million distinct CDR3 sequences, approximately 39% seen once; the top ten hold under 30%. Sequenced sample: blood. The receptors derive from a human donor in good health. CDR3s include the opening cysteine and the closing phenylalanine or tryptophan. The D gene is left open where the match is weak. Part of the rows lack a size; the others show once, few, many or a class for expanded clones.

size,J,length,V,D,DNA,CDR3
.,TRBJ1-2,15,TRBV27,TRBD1,TGTGCCAGCAGCCGAGGGGGCGCCCCTAACTATGGCTACACCTTC,CASSRGGAPNYGYTF
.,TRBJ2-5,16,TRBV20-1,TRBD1,TGCGGTGCTAGAGATGACTTACAGGGGGCTTCAGAGACCCAGTACTTC,CGARDDLQGASETQYF
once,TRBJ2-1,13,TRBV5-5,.,TGTGCCAGCAGGATAAAGCCGAGGTATGAGCAGTTCTTC,CASRIKPRYEQFF
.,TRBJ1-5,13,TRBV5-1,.,TGCGCCAGCAGACAGGGAGCTAATCAGCCCCAGCATTTT,CASRQGANQPQHF
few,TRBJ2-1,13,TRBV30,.,TGTGCCTGGAGTAAGGACCTATACAATGAGCAGTTCTTC,CAWSKDLYNEQFF
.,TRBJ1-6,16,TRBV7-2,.,TGTGCCAGCAGCTTAGGTTATAGGGGGTTGAACTCACCCCTCCACTTT,CASSLGYRGLNSPLHF
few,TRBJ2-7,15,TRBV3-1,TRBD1,TGTGCCAGCAGCCAAGACCCCGGGACAGCCTACGAGCAGTACTTC,CASSQDPGTAYEQYF
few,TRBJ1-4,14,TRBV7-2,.,TGTGCCAGCAGCGCCCGGGGCGGGGGCGAAAAACTGTTTTTT,CASSARGGGEKLFF
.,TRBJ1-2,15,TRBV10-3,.,TGTGCCACCGGTATCGGCTCCGGGCCCAACTATGGCTACACCTTC,CATGIGSGPNYGYTF
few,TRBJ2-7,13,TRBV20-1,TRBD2,TGCAGTGCTGCTTGGACTAGCGTCCACGAGCAGTACTTC,CSAAWTSVHEQYF
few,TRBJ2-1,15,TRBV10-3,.,TGTGCCATCAGTGAGACGCCTAGCGAACCCACTAATCGGTTCTTC,CAISETPSEPTNRFF
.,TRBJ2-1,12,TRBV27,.,TGTGCCAGCTCCCCGACCCATAATGAGCAGTTCTTC,CASSPTHNEQFF
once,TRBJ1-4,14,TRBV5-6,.,TGTGCCAGCAGCCCCGACGGGGAAGTTGAAAAACTGTTTTTT,CASSPDGEVEKLFF
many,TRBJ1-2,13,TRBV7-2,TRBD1,TGTGCCAGCAGCCCCGACAGGGCCTATGGCTACACCTTC,CASSPDRAYGYTF
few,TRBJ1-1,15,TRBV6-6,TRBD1,TGTGCCAGCAGTCACGGGACAGTAGTGAACACTGAAGCTTTCTTT,CASSHGTVVNTEAFF
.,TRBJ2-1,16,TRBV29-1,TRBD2,TGCAGCGTTGGACTAGCGGGGGCGTTATCCCACAATGAGCAGTTCTTC,CSVGLAGALSHNEQFF
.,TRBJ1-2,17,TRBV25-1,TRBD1,TGTGCCAGCAGTGAATATTTTGGGACAGGGGATCCGAATGGCTACACCTTC,CASSEYFGTGDPNGYTF
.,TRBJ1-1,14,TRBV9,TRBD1,TGTGCCAGCAGCGCAACAGGGGTGAGCACTGAAGCTTTCTTT,CASSATGVSTEAFF
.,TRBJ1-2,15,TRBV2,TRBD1,TGTGCCAGCAGGGAACAGGGGCCGAGGTCCTATGGCTACACCTTC,CASREQGPRSYGYTF
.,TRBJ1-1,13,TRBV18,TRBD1,TGTGCCAGCTCACCAAGGGGACAGGAGATCGCTTTCTTT,CASSPRGQEIAFF
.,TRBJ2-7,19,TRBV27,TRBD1,TGTGCCAGCAGTTTATTTTCAGGGGGCGAAAGTTGGAGTTCCTACGAGCAGTACTTC,CASSLFSGGESWSSYEQYF
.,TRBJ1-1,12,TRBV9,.,TGTGCCAGCAACGGACTTGACACTGAAGCTTTCTTT,CASNGLDTEAFF
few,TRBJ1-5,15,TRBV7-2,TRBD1,TGTGCCAGCAGCTTTCGAGGGGGCAACAATCAGCCCCAGCATTTT,CASSFRGGNNQPQHF
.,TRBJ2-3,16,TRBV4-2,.,TGTGCCAGCAGCCAAGTCTTGGGGCGGCCGCAAGATACGCAGTATTTT,CASSQVLGRPQDTQYF
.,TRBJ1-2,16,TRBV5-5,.,TGTGCCAGCAGCTTCCATTCAGGGGATACTAACTATGGCTACACCTTC,CASSFHSGDTNYGYTF
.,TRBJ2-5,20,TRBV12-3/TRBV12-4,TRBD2,TGTGCCAGCAGTCTTATGGGACTAGCGGGGGGGCTGTTGTCCTACGATGAGCAGTACTTC,CASSLMGLAGGLLSYDEQYF
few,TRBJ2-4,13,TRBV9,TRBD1,TGTGCCAGCAGCGCACAGGGGCGTACCAGGCAGTACTTC,CASSAQGRTRQYF
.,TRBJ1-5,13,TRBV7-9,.,TGTGCCAGCAGCTCATCGTTCTCGCAGCCCCAGCATTTT,CASSSSFSQPQHF
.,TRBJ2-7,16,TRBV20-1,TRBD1,TGCAGTGCTAGAGATAGGAGTCAGGGGGCCTGCTACGAGCAGTACTTC,CSARDRSQGACYEQYF
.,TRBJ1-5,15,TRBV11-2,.,TGTGCCAGCAGCTTATCTGGGTATGGCAATCAGCCCCAGCATTTT,CASSLSGYGNQPQHF
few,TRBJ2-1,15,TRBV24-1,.,TGTGCCACCAGTGATTTTGGTAGCTCCTACAATGAGCAGTTCTTC,CATSDFGSSYNEQFF
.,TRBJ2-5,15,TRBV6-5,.,TGTGCCAGCAGTTACTCGCTAGGGGACCAAGAGACCCAGTACTTC,CASSYSLGDQETQYF
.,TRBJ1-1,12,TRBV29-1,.,TGCAGCGTCGAAGGCTTAGGGACTGAAGCTTTCTTT,CSVEGLGTEAFF
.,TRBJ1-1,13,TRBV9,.,TGTGCCAGCAGCGTACATGGGAACACTGAAGCTTTCTTT,CASSVHGNTEAFF
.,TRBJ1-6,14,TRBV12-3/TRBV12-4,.,TGTGCCAGCAGGTTAGATTGGGCGGTGGGGGACCTCCACTTT,CASRLDWAVGDLHF